This T cell receptor (beta chain) was sequenced in a study of blood T cell repertoires in COVID-19 (dated by TCRdb to about 2020). Broadly, across the study: Collaborator samples came from the United States, Italy and Spain and covered acute and convalescent phases of COVID-19. The material from the prospective study consisted of cDNA or gDNA derived from T cells, B-cell-depleted T cells, or PBMCs. The dataset comprised deeply sampled blood TCRbeta repertoires from subjects exposed to, actively infected with, or recovered from COVID-19. A freely available public database, intended as a resource for researchers studying the immune response to SARS-CoV-2, is where the repertoires were released. The samples were drawn from two sources: the first 160 participants of the ongoing ImmuneRACE study, and 1,200 or so subjects contributed by 6 global collaborators. A de-identified subject ID, COVID-19 status, age in years and sex were almost always included in the sample metadata. Where available, HLA class I and class II types were taken from metadata supplied by the sample provider and were not determined by assay-based typing.

As for this clone: Its cognate antigen has yet to be identified. No much larger clone is present one base from it, and per-base qualities are unavailable.

Taken from the germline V gene (reference sequence), the CDR1 and CDR2 loops are LNHDA and SQIVND. The junction carries 10 bases between V and J, which are trimmed by 1 base and 3 bases respectively. The CDR3 contains 15 residues, cysteine and phenylalanine counted. Left in the record is the CDR3 DNA by itself, 45 bases read in frame from the first base. Here is what the overall study found, with its caveats: The quantity of clinical and demographic metadata differed by source and by participant and was supplied without curation.

Each collaborating institution followed its own protocols to collect whole blood in K2EDTA tubes. For TCRbeta analysis, collaborators shipped samples as frozen whole blood, isolated PBMCs, or DNA extracted from either of those sample types. TCRbeta CDR3 regions were amplified from genomic DNA by means of the immunoSEQ Assay, a bias-controlled multiplex PCR. As for the authors' bioinformatics: Nucleated cell counts per sample were estimated from amplification of reference gene primers within the assay. To quantify the absolute abundance of each unique TCRbeta CDR3 rearrangement, sequence reads were collapsed and filtered. Productive Simpson clonality was computed per sample as the square root of Simpson's diversity index over productive rearrangements. TCRdb carries this immuneACCESS record with in-frame sequences only. Its versions omit some clonotypes, under half of them owing to an unresolved V gene in the studies checked, with the rest unexplained. That table gives V, J and clone size, and the DNA gave D and trimming. The sample table holds 390,000 or so clones, of which 70% to 90% were seen once. The top ten clonotypes cover about 1.5% of the sample.

Specimen: peripheral blood. The V gene is TRBV19 and the J gene is TRBJ1-5; TRBD1 is perhaps the D gene, given 6 matching bases. The TCR comes from a woman aged 25-40 years with active or convalescent COVID-19. The DNA reads as follows: TGTGCCAGTAGTATAGCACAGGGTTTCAATCAGCCCCAGCATTTT. The encoded protein is CASSIAQGFNQPQHF.